The clone carrying this T cell receptor beta chain was recorded many times. The antigen remains undetermined. This sample stems from a study of beta chain features in type 1 diabetes. Looked up from germline, CDR1 is SGDLS and CDR2 is YYNGEE. The ends were cut back, 0 bases at V and 6 bases at J, with 11 bases in the middle. CDR3 length: 14 amino acids. The sequenced template was cDNA made from the entire isolated RNA. Sequencing was performed with immunoSEQ multiplex PCR; in TCRdb, only in-frame clones are kept and a portion is missing. This table holds some 150,000 clones, 6.9% found once. Study results and limitations: Shorter TCRB CDR3s, moderately but significantly so, were found in Type 1 diabetes patients in all four CD4+ subsets. Equally in patients and controls, shorter templates might have been favored by PCR. Cells with high TCR expression could be over-represented when cDNA is sequenced.

Sequencing used central memory CD4+ T cells from blood. The chain couples TRBV9 to TRBJ2-3, with TRBD1 as a possible D gene (7 bases). The receptor's source is a woman under 40 in good health. The CDR3 region is CASSVAPGGDTQYF. CDR3 nucleotide sequence: TGTGCCAGCAGCGTAGCCCCAGGGGGGGATACGCAGTATTTT.